The 8 T cell receptor beta chains given below trace back to one sample, sequenced in a study of sequential checkpoint blockade in melanoma. TCRdb's table, derived via immunoSEQ multiplex PCR, lists solely in-frame clones and lacks some. This table holds 6,000 to 9,500 clones, 23% found once. Regarding treatment: randomized to nivolumab then ipilimumab (arm A) or the reverse (arm B). The sequences come from tumor tissue (inferred from file names), collected from a patient given nivolumab and ipilimumab in sequence. The source of these receptors is a human donor with melanoma.

This clone was observed a few times. The chain joins TRBV19 to TRBJ1-1, with D maybe TRBD1 (5 bases). Germline CDR1 and CDR2: LNHDA and SQIVND (reference sequence). The CDR3 has 13 amino acids. The V end was cut by 3 bases, the J end by 4 bases, with 9 bases between. The CDR3, as DNA: TGTGCCAGTAGTATTTGGGGGGGCACTGAAGCTTTCTTT. It is translated as CASSIWGGTEAFF.

This clone was seen a few times. This chain links TRBV30 with TRBJ2-1; tentatively, D is TRBD2 (5 bases). V was shortened by 6 bases and J by 0 bases, with 9 bases between the two germline ends. Germline V gene sequence: CDR1 GTSNPN, CDR2 SVGIG (reference sequence). The CDR3 has 13 amino acids. CDR3 amino acids: CACEGHSYNEQFF. CDR3 bases: TGTGCCTGCGAGGGCCACTCCTACAATGAGCAGTTCTTC.

In this sample, this clone turned up a few times. CDR3: CASSLGQRTEQYV. CDR3 nucleotide sequence: TGCGCCAGCAGCTTGGGACAGCGGACGGAGCAGTACGTC. V and J are TRBV23-1 and TRBJ2-7, with 7 bases matching TRBD1. TRBV23-1 is placed among ORFs of uncertain function. The CDR3 is 13 residues long. V lost 6 bases, J lost 7 bases, and 9 bases stayed unmatched.

This clone has a handful of counts. V usage is TRBV5-1 and J usage is TRBJ2-2; TRBD2 agrees at 10 bases. The CDR3 is 16 residues long. V lost 4 bases, J lost 4 bases, and 7 bases stayed unmatched. Germline V gene lookup returns CDR1 SGHRS and CDR2 YFSETQ. In nucleotides, the CDR3 is TGCGCCAGCAGCGTCCTAGCGGGAGCGGTCACCGGGGAGCTGTTTTTT. Translation: CASSVLAGAVTGELFF.

The rearrangement uses TRBV11-3 and TRBJ2-1; 9 positions match TRBD2. Unmatched junction bases numbered 10, after V lost 4 bases and J lost 6 bases. CDR1 and CDR2 from the germline V gene are SGHNT and YENEEA. This CDR3 comprises 16 residues. CDR3 residues: CASSSLTSGFLNEQFF. Here the CDR3 DNA reads TGTGCCAGCAGCTCCTTGACTAGCGGATTCCTCAATGAGCAGTTCTTC.

This clone was found a few times. The gene calls are TRBV10-3 and TRBJ2-3; 15 nucleotides agree with TRBD2. This CDR3 comprises 16 residues. Unmatched junction bases numbered 3, after V lost 2 bases and J lost 6 bases. Germline values: CDR1 ENHRY, CDR2 SYGVKD. The CDR3 region has the DNA TGTGCCATCAGTGAGGGACTAGCGGGAGGGGAGGATACGCAGTATTTT. It is translated as CAISEGLAGGEDTQYF.

The chain is built from TRBV18 and TRBJ2-7; 13 bases are a match to TRBD2. Germline-derived CDR1 and CDR2 are KGHSH and LQKENI. J gave up 4 bases and V 4 bases, and 10 bases lay outside the gene matches. The CDR3 loop spans 17 amino acids. CDR3 sequence reads: CASSLGLAGKTRYEQYV. The CDR3 DNA sequence: TGTGCCAGCTCACTGGGACTAGCGGGAAAAACTAGGTACGAGCAGTACGTC.

The CDR3 DNA reads TGCGCCAGCAGTGAGTCTAACAGCGGCCCGGGAGGCGAGCAGTACGTC. Its protein product is CASSESNSGPGGEQYV. The V gene is TRBV10-2, the J gene TRBJ2-7; 7 positions match TRBD2. The V gene's germline CDR1 is WSHSY and CDR2 SAAADI. Trimming cost V 0 bases and J 6 bases; bases outside gene matches: 11. The CDR3 sequence is 16 residues long.